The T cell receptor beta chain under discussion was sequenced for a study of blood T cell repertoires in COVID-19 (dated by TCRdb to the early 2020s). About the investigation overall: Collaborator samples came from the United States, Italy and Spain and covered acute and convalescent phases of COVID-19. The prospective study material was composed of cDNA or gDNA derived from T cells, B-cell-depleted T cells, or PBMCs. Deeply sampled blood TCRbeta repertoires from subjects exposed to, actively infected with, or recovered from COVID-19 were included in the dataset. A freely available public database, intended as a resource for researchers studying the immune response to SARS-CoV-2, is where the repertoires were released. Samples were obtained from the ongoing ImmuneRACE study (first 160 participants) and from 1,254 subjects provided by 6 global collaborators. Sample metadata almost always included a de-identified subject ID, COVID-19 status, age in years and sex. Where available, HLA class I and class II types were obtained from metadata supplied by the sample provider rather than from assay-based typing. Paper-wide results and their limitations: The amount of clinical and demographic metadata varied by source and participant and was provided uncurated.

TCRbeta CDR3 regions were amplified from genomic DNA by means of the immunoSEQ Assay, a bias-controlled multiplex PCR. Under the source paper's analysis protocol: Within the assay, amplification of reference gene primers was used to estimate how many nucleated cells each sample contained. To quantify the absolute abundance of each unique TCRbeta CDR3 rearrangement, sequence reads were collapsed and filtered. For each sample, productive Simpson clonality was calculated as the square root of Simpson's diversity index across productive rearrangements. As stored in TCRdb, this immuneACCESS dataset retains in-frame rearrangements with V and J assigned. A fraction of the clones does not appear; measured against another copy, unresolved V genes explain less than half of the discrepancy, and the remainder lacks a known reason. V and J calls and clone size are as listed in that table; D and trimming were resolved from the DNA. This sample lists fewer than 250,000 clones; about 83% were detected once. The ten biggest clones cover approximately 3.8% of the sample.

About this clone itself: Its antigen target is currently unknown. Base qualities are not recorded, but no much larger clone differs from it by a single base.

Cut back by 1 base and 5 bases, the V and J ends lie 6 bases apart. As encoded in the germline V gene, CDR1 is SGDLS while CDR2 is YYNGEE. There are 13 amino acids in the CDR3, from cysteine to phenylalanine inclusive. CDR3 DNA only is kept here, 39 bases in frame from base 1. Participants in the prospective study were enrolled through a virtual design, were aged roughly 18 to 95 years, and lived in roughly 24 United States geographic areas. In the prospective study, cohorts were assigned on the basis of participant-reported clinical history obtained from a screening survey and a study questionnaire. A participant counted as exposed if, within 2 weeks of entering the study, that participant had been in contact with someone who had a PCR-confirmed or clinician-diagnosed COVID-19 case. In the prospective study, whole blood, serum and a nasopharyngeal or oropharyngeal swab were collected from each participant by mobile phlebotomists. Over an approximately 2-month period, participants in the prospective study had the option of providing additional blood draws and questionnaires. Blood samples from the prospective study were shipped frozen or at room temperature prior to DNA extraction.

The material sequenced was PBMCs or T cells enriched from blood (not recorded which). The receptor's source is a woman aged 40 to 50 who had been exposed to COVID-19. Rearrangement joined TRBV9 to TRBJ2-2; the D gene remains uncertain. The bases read TGTGCCAGCAGCGTAACTTGGACCGGGGAGCTGTTTTTT. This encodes CASSVTWTGELFF. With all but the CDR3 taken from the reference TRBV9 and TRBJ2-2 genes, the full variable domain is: DSGVTQTPKHLITATGQRVTLRCSPRSGDLSVYWYQQSLDQGLQFLIQYYNGEERAKGNILERFSAQQFPDLHSELNLSSLELGDSALYFCASSVTWTGELFFGEGSRLTVL.